This TCR beta chain was recovered during a study of blood T cell repertoires in COVID-19. Study-wide background: Some COVID-19 samples were acute and others convalescent; all came from the United States, Italy and Spain. PBMCs, B-cell-depleted T cells, or T cells provided the cDNA or gDNA that made up the material.

In the original workflow: Nucleated cell number was recorded as an estimate derived from reference gene primer amplification. Assay used: immunoSEQ multiplex PCR; TCRdb lists only in-frame clones, some missing. V and J calls and clone size are as listed in that table; D and trimming were resolved from the DNA. This sample yields about 61,000 clones, of which about 89% are seen a single time; about 6.8% belongs to the top ten. The CDR3 extends over 12 amino acids. Germline CDR1 reads SGDLS; CDR2 reads YYNGEE. The V and J ends lost 4 bases and 8 bases respectively, with 10 bases between them. Sequenced: peripheral blood. This sequence joins TRBV9 and TRBJ1-3, with a tentative D call TRBD1 (6 bases). This TCR came from a man aged 55-75 years with acute or convalescent COVID-19. The CDR3 nucleotides are TGTGCCAGCAGCCCGGGACAAGACACCATATATTTT. Its translation is CASSPGQDTIYF. The full variable domain, completed using reference TRBV9 and TRBJ1-3, is DSGVTQTPKHLITATGQRVTLRCSPRSGDLSVYWYQQSLDQGLQFLIQYYNGEERAKGNILERFSAQQFPDLHSELNLSSLELGDSALYFCASSPGQDTIYFGEGSWLTVV.